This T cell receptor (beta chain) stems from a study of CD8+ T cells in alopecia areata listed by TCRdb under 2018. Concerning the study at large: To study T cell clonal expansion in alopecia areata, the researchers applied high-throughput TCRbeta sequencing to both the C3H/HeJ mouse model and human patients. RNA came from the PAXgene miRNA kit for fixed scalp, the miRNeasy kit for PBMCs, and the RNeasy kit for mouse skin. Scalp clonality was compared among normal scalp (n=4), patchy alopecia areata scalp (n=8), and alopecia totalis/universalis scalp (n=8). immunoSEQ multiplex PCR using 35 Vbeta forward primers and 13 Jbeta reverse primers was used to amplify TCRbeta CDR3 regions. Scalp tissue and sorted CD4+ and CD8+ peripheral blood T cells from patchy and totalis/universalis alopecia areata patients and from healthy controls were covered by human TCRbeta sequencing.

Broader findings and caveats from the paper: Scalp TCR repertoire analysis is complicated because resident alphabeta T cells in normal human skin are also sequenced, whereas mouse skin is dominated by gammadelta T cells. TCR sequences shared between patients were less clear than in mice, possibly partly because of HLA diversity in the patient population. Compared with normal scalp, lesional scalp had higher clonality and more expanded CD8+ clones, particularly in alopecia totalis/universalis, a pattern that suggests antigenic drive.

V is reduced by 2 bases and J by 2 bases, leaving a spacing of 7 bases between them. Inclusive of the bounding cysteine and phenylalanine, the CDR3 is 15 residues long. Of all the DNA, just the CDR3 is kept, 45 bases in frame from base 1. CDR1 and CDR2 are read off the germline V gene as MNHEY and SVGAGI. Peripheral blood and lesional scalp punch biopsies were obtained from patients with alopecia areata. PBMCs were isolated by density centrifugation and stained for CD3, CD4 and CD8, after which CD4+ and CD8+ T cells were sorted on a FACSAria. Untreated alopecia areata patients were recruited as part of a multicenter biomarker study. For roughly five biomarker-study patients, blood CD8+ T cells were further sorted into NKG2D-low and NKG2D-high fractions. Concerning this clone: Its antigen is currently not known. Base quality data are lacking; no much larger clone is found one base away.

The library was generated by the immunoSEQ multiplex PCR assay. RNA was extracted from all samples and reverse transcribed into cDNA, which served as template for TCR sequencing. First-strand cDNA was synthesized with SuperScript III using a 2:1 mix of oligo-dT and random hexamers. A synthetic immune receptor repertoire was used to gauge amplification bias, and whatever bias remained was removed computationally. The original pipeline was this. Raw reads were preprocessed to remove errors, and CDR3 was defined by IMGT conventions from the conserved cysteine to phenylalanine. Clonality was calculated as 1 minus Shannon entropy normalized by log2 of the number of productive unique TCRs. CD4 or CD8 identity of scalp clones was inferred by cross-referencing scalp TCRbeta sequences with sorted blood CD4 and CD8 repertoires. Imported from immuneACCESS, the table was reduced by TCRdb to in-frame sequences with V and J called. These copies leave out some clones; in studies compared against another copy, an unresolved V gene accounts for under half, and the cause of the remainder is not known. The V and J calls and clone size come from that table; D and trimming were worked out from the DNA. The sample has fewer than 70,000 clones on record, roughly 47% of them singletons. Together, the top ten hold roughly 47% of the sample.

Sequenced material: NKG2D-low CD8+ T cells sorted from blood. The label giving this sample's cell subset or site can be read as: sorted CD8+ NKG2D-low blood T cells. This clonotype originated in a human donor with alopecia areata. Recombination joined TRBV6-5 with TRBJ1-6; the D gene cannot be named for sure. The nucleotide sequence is TGTGCCAGCAGTTACACCAAGCCCTATAATTCACCCCTCCACTTT. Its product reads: CASSYTKPYNSPLHF.